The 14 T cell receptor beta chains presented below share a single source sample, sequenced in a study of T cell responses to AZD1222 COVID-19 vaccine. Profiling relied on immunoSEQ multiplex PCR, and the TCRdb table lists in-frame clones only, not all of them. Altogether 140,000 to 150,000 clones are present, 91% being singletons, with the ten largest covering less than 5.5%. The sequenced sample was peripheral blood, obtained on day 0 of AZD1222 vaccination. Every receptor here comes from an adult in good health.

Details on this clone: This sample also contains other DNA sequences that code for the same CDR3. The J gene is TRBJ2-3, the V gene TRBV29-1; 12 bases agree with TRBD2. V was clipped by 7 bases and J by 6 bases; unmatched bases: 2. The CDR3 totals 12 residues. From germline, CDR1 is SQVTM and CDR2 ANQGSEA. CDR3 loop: CSGGLAGDTQYF. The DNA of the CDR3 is TGCAGCGGCGGACTAGCGGGGGATACGCAGTATTTT.

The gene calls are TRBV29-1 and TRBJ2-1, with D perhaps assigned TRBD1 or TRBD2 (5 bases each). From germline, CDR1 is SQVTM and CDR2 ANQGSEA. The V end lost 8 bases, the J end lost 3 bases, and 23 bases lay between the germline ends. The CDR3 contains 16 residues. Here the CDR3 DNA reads TGCAGCTCAGAATCGGGGCCTCTTGACCACTACAATGAGCAGTTCTTC. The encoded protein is CSSESGPLDHYNEQFF.

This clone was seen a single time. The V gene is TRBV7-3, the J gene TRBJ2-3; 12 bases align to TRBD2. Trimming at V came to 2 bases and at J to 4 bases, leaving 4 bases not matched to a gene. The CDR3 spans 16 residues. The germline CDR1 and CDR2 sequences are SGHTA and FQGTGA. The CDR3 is CASSLGTSGHSDTQYF. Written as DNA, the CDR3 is TGTGCCAGCAGCTTAGGGACTAGCGGGCATTCAGATACGCAGTATTTT.

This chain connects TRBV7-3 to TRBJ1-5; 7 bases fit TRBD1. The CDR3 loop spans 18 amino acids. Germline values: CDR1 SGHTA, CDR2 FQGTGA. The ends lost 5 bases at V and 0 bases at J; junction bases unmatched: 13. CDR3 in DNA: TGTGCCAGCAGCACTAACCAGGGGGAGAGAGATAGCAATCAGCCCCAGCATTTT. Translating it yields CASSTNQGERDSNQPQHF.

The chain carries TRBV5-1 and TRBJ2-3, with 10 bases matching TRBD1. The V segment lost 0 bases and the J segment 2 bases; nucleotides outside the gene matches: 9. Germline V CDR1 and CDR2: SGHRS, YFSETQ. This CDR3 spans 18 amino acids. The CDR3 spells CASSLGQGARVSTDTQYF. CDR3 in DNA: TGCGCCAGCAGCTTGGGACAGGGGGCTCGCGTGTCCACAGATACGCAGTATTTT.

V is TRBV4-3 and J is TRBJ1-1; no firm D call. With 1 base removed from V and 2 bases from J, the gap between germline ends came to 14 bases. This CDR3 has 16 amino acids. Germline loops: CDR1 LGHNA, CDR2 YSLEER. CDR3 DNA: TGCGCCAGCAGCCAAGGTACAGCCGTAATTAACACTGAAGCTTTCTTT. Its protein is CASSQGTAVINTEAFF.

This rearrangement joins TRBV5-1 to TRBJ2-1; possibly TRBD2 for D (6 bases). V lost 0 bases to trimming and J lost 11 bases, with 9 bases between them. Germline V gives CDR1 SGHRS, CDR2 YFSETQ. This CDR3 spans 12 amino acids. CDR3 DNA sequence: TGCGCCAGCAGCTTGGCGGGGGACCAGCAGTTCTTC. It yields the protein CASSLAGDQQFF.

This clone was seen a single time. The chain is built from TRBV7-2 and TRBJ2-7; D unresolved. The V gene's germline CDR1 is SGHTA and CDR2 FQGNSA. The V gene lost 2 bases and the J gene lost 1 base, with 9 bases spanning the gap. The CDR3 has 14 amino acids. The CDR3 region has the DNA TGTGCCAGCAGCTTACTAAGGGATTCCTACGAGCAGTACTTC. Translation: CASSLLRDSYEQYF. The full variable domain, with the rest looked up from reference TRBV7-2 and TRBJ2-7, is GAGVSQSPSNKVTEKGKDVELRCDPISGHTALYWYRQSLGQGLEFLIYFQGNSAPDKSGLPSDRFSAERTGGSVSTLTIQRTQQEDSAVYLCASSLLRDSYEQYFGPGTRLTVT.

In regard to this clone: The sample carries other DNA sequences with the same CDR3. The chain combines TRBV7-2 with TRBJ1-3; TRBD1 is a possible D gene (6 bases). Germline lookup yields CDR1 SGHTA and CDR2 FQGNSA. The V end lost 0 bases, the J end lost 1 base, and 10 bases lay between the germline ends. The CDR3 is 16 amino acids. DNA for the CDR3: TGTGCCAGCAGCTTAGCGGGGGCCGGGTCTGGAAACACCATATATTTT. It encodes CASSLAGAGSGNTIYF.

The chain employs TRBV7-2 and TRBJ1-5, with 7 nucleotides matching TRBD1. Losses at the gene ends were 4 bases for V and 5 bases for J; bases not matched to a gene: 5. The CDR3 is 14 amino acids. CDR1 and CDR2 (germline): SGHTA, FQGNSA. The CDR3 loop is CASSSGQAHQPQHF. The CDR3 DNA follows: TGTGCCAGCAGCTCCGGACAGGCTCATCAGCCCCAGCATTTT.

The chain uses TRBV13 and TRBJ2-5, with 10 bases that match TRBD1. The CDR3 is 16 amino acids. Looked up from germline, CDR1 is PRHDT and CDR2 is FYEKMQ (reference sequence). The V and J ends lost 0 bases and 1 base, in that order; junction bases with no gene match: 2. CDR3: CASSLGRDRGQETQYF. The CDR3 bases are TGTGCCAGCAGCTTAGGCAGGGACAGGGGCCAAGAGACCCAGTACTTC.

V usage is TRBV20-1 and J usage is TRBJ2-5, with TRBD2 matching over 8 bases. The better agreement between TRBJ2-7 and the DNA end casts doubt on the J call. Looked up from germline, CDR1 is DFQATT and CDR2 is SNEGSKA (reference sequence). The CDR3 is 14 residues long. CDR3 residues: CSASRGLATYEQYF. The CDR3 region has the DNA TGCAGTGCTAGTCGCGGACTAGCCACCTACGAGCAGTACTTC.

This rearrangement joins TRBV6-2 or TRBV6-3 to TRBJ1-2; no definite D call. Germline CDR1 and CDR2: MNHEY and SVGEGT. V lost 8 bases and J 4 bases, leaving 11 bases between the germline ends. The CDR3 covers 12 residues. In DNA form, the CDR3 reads TGTGCCAGCGGCCGGCCTGTCTATGGCTACACCTTC. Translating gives CASGRPVYGYTF.

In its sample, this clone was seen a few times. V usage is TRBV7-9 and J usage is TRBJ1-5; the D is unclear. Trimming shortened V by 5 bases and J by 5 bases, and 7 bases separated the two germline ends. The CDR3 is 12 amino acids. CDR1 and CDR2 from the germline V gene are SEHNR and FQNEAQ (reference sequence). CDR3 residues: CASSRDDQPQHF. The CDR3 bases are TGTGCCAGCAGCCGTGATGATCAGCCCCAGCATTTT.